The sample holds a few counts of the clone carrying this T cell receptor (beta chain). Its antigen is still unknown. Generated by immunoSEQ multiplex PCR, the TCRdb table keeps only in-frame clones and is missing some. The sample records about 120,000 clones, 90% to 95% being singletons. V was pared by 0 bases and J by 1 base, with 19 bases between. Germline V gene lookup returns CDR1 KGHSH and CDR2 LQKENI. This CDR3 contains 18 residues. These data belong to a study of graft-versus-host responses after intestinal transplantation. The chain links TRBV18 to TRBJ2-7; D may match TRBD1 or TRBD2 (5 bases each). The specimen was unstimulated CD4+ T cells sorted from spleen or lymph node cells, collected before intestinal transplant. The TCR was taken from a human donor who received an intestinal transplant. The CDR3 spells CASSPPRSGTDESYEQYF. The DNA of the CDR3 is TGTGCCAGCTCACCACCTCGATCAGGGACCGACGAGTCCTACGAGCAGTACTTC.